Here is one T cell receptor beta chain with its context. Its antigen is currently unknown. Here immunoSEQ multiplex PCR was the method, and the copy in TCRdb shows in-frame clones only, minus some. The sample contains about 13,000 clones, 90% of which appear only once. The entry originates in a study of STAT3 mutations in large granular lymphocyte leukemia. The study's findings and limits: In T-cell large granular lymphocyte leukemia, about half of patients showed multiple immunodominant subclonotypes.

Germline CDR1 and CDR2: KGHSH and LQKENI. This CDR3 contains 15 residues. The ends lost 2 bases at V and 7 bases at J; junction bases unmatched: 10. The clonotype originates from a man aged 40-55 years with T-cell large granular lymphocyte leukemia. Some clones in this sample may be carry-over from other donors' samples. Sequencing input: peripheral blood mononuclear cells. V gene TRBV18 combines with J gene TRBJ1-2; 7 nucleotides line up with TRBD1. CDR3 nucleotides: TGTGCCAGCTCACCAAAGGACAGGCAGGGGCTTGGCTACACCTTC. Amino acids: CASSPKDRQGLGYTF. Complete variable domain (other parts from reference TRBV18 and TRBJ1-2): NAGVMQNPRHLVRRRGQEARLRCSPMKGHSHVYWYRQLPEEGLKFMVYLQKENIIDESGMPKERFSAEFPKEGPSILRIQQVVRGDSAAYFCASSPKDRQGLGYTFGSGTRLTVV.